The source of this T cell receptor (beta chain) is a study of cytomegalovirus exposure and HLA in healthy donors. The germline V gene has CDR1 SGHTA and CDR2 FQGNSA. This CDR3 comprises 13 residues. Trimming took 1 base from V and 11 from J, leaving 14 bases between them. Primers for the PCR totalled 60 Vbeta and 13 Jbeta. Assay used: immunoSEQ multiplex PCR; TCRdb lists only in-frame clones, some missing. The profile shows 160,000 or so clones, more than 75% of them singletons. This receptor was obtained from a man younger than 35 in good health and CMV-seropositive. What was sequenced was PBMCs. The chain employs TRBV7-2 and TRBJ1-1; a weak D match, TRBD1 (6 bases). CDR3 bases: TGTGCCAGCAGCTTAGACAGTTTAAGGGGGGCTTTCTTT. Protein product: CASSLDSLRGAFF.